What follows are 19 T cell receptor beta chains derived from one specimen sequenced in a study of blood T cell repertoires in COVID-19. This table comes from immunoSEQ multiplex PCR, and its TCRdb copy is limited to in-frame clones, with some not included. The data contain about 150,000 clones, 75% to 90% of them singletons. Sequenced material: peripheral blood. Receptors originate from a man aged 70 or older with acute or convalescent COVID-19.

This clone is a singleton in its sample. The chain links TRBV5-4 to TRBJ2-5; TRBD1 agrees at 8 bases. CDR1 is SGHNT, CDR2 YYREEE, per germline (reference sequence). The CDR3 runs 14 residues. V lost 4 bases and J lost 1; bases outside the gene matches: 3. The CDR3 reads CASSLDRGQETQYF. As DNA, the CDR3 is TGTGCCAGCAGCCTCGACAGGGGCCAAGAGACCCAGTACTTC.

The chain employs TRBV6-5 and TRBJ2-7; the D is unclear. Trimming shortened V by 8 bases and J by 4 bases, and 9 bases separated the two germline ends. CDR3 length equals 11 residues. In germline, CDR1 is MNHEY, CDR2 SVGAGI. The CDR3 nucleotides read TGTGCCAGCGTAAAAACTTACGAGCAGTACTTC. It codes for CASVKTYEQYF.

J is TRBJ2-4 and V is TRBV7-2; tentative D call: TRBD2 (5 bases). Trimming took off 1 base at V and 8 bases at J, with 12 bases between the two ends. The CDR3 totals 14 residues. CDR1 is SGHTA and CDR2 is FQGNSA in the germline V gene. The CDR3 region has the DNA TGTGCCAGCAGCTTAGGGAGGAAACTCGACATTCAGTACTTC. This encodes CASSLGRKLDIQYF.

The J gene is TRBJ1-4, the V gene TRBV12-3 or TRBV12-4; D is ambiguous. The CDR3 is 12 amino acids. Trimming pared 3 bases from V and 11 bases from J, leaving 10 bases between. This CDR3 reads CASSLNSGKLFF. The CDR3 DNA reads TGTGCCAGCAGTTTGAATTCGGGGAAACTGTTTTTT.

The table lists this clone with a count of one. The chain has TRBV2 and TRBJ2-7, with 7 bases matching TRBD2. J lost 2 bases, V lost 2 bases, and 6 bases had no gene match. Germline V gene sequence: CDR1 SNHLY, CDR2 FYNNEI. This CDR3 contains 15 residues. The CDR3, as DNA: TGTGCCAGCAGTGAAAGGCAGGGAGGGCCCTACGAGCAGTACTTC. Protein: CASSERQGGPYEQYF.

The CDR3: CASSLGGMRETQYF. DNA of the CDR3: TGTGCCAGTAGCCTGGGGGGAATGCGAGAGACCCAGTACTTC. This chain links TRBV19 with TRBJ2-5; the D gene is possibly TRBD2 (6 bases). Germline lookup yields CDR1 LNHDA and CDR2 SQIVND (reference sequence). The CDR3 is made up of 14 amino acids. V was cut by 6 bases and J by 4 bases, with 15 bases left in between.

The chain is built from TRBV7-3 and TRBJ2-7; 9 positions match TRBD1. V shed 4 bases and J 3 bases; nucleotides not matched to a gene: 7. Germline loops: CDR1 SGHTA, CDR2 FQGTGA. The CDR3 runs to 15 residues. In nucleotides, the CDR3 is TGTGCCAGCAGCTCAGGGACAGGGAAAGTCTACGAGCAGTACTTC. This codes for CASSSGTGKVYEQYF.

V usage is TRBV19 and J usage is TRBJ1-2; D is unclear. V lost 5 bases and J lost 4, with 26 bases in between. Per germline, CDR1 LNHDA and CDR2 SQIVND (reference sequence). This CDR3 contains 18 residues. The CDR3 sequence: CASSEGFKTPRLGYGYTF. The DNA of the CDR3 is TGTGCCAGTAGTGAGGGATTTAAGACACCTCGTCTGGGCTATGGCTACACCTTC.

This chain uses TRBV5-4 with TRBJ2-7; 8 nucleotides line up with TRBD1. V shed 4 bases and J 2 bases; nucleotides not matched to a gene: 5. The CDR3 is made up of 14 amino acids. Germline V gene lookup returns CDR1 SGHNT and CDR2 YYREEE (reference sequence). DNA for the CDR3: TGTGCCAGCAGCCGGGACAGGACCCCCTACGAGCAGTACTTC. This codes for CASSRDRTPYEQYF.

The rearrangement joins TRBV9 to TRBJ2-2; TRBD1 aligns across 9 bases. Germline CDR1 and CDR2: SGDLS and YYNGEE. This CDR3 has 16 residues. Losses at the gene ends were 6 bases for V and 0 bases for J; bases not matched to a gene: 6. The CDR3 bases are TGTGCCAGCACCTGGACAGGGGTCGCGAACACCGGGGAGCTGTTTTTT. Residues: CASTWTGVANTGELFF.

The table lists this clone with a count of one. V and J are TRBV14 and TRBJ1-5; possible D gene TRBD1, 5 bases. The V end lost 4 bases, the J end lost 8 bases, and 12 bases lay between the germline ends. Germline CDR1 and CDR2: SGHDN and FVKESK. There are 13 residues in the CDR3. The CDR3 protein is CASSLGPGEPQHF. The CDR3 nucleotides read TGTGCCAGCAGCCTGGGTCCGGGGGAGCCCCAGCATTTT.

V usage is TRBV30 and J usage is TRBJ2-1; tentatively, D is TRBD2 (6 bases). V was cut by 7 bases and J by 2 bases, with 12 bases left in between. This CDR3 has 13 residues. From germline, CDR1 is GTSNPN and CDR2 SVGIG (reference sequence). This chain's CDR3 is CAFGGGPYNEQFF. The CDR3 region has the DNA TGTGCCTTCGGAGGAGGGCCCTACAATGAGCAGTTCTTC.

The chain has TRBV5-4 and TRBJ1-6; 11 bases agree with TRBD1. V dropped 3 bases and J dropped 8; count of bases not matched to a gene: 4. This CDR3 has 15 amino acids. CDR1 and CDR2 (germline): SGHNT, YYREEE (reference sequence). DNA of the CDR3: TGTGCCAGCAGCTACGGGACAGGGGGGGATTCACCCCTCCACTTT. Translating gives CASSYGTGGDSPLHF.

The chain joins TRBV7-9 to TRBJ2-7; 7 bases are a match to TRBD1. Losses at the gene ends were 5 bases for V and 1 base for J; bases not matched to a gene: 8. The CDR3 length is 15 residues. Germline V gene sequence: CDR1 SEHNR, CDR2 FQNEAQ (reference sequence). The CDR3 DNA sequence: TGTGCCAGCAGCCCGGGACAGTGGGGGTCCTACGAGCAGTACTTC. Translating it yields CASSPGQWGSYEQYF.

The chain is built from TRBV6-5 and TRBJ2-1; TRBD2 matches at 10 bases. The junction had 7 bases not matched to a gene; V was cut back by 9 bases and J by 8 bases. This CDR3 contains 13 residues. Germline V gene sequence: CDR1 MNHEY, CDR2 SVGAGI. The CDR3 nucleotides are TGTGCCAGTAAGAGCGGGAGGGCCGATGAGCAGTTCTTC. Protein product: CASKSGRADEQFF.

This rearrangement joins TRBV7-6 to TRBJ2-3; 8 positions match TRBD1. The CDR3 is 17 residues long. CDR1 SGHVS and CDR2 FNYEAQ come from the germline V gene. V shed 2 bases, J shed 6 bases, and the junction held 13 bases outside the gene matches. The CDR3 protein is CASSLSQGTWTGDTQYF. CDR3 nucleotide sequence: TGTGCCAGCAGCTTATCCCAGGGTACTTGGACAGGGGATACGCAGTATTTT.

V is TRBV19 and J is TRBJ1-3, with D possibly TRBD1 on 5 matching bases. V shed 6 bases and J shed 0 bases, with 6 bases lying between them. The CDR3 has 13 residues. Germline V gives CDR1 LNHDA, CDR2 SQIVND (reference sequence). The CDR3 region has the DNA TGTGCCAGTAGACAGGCCTCTGGAAACACCATATATTTT. This sequence encodes CASRQASGNTIYF.

This sequence joins TRBV5-1 and TRBJ2-5; TRBD1 agrees at 10 bases. From germline, CDR1 is SGHRS and CDR2 YFSETQ. This CDR3 has 14 amino acids. Trimming removed 7 bases from V and 7 bases from J; junction bases left unmatched: 10. This CDR3 is CASETGGTLGTQYF. The CDR3 nucleotides are TGCGCCAGCGAGACAGGGGGCACTCTCGGGACCCAGTACTTC.

The genes are TRBV7-2 and TRBJ2-7; D possibly corresponds to TRBD2 (5 bases). Germline CDR1 and CDR2: SGHTA and FQGNSA. V shed 5 bases and J shed 5 bases, with 10 bases lying between them. The CDR3 length is 12 residues. CDR3 residues: CASSAAGDEQYF. The DNA for the CDR3 is TGTGCCAGCAGCGCCGCCGGGGACGAGCAGTACTTC.